These 27 T cell receptor beta chains came from one sample sequenced in a study of blood T cell repertoires in COVID-19. TCRdb's copy holds only in-frame clones and misses some; the assay was immunoSEQ multiplex PCR. Here the sample spans about 280,000 clones, around 80% being singletons. The sequencing input was PBMCs or T cells enriched from blood (not recorded which). The origin of the receptors is a man aged 40-50 years who had been exposed to COVID-19.

CDR3 coding DNA: TGTGCTAGTGGTCCTAAAATTACACAGGGGTCCTACGAGCAGTACTTC. Translated: CASGPKITQGSYEQYF. The rearrangement uses TRBV12-5 and TRBJ2-7, with TRBD1 identical over 7 bases. The junction had 11 bases not matched to a gene; V was cut back by 5 bases and J by 1 base. The CDR3 is made up of 16 amino acids. The V gene's germline CDR1 is LGHNT and CDR2 FRNRAP.

The gene calls are TRBV5-1 and TRBJ2-4; 10 positions match TRBD2. The CDR3 length is 17 residues. Germline CDR1 SGHRS, CDR2 YFSETQ. Trimming cost V 1 base and J 0 bases; bases outside gene matches: 4. CDR3 coding DNA: TGCGCCAGCAGCTTGAGGACTAGCGGACTAGCCAAAAACATTCAGTACTTC. Amino acid sequence: CASSLRTSGLAKNIQYF.

V and J are TRBV20-1 and TRBJ1-1, with a weak D call TRBD1 (6 bases). Per germline, CDR1 DFQATT and CDR2 SNEGSKA (reference sequence). Trimming cost V 6 bases and J 11 bases, with 13 bases left between them. The CDR3 has 10 residues. In DNA, the CDR3 is TGCAGTGCAGGGGGGGATGTTGCTTTCTTT. This sequence encodes CSAGGDVAFF.

This sequence joins TRBV7-3 and TRBJ2-3; 7 bases align to TRBD1. CDR1 and CDR2 (germline): SGHTA, FQGTGA. CDR3 length: 14 amino acids. With 5 bases clipped from V and 5 bases from J, the junction kept 7 bases outside the gene matches. The CDR3, as DNA: TGTGCCAGCAGCCCAACAGGGGCGGGAGATACGCAGTATTTT. It is translated as CASSPTGAGDTQYF.

The V and J genes are TRBV7-9 and TRBJ2-3; D remains unclear. The V gene's germline CDR1 is SEHNR and CDR2 FQNEAQ (reference sequence). Trimming removed 0 bases at V and 3 bases at J, with 13 bases between. This CDR3 is built from 16 residues. CDR3 in DNA: TGTGCCAGCAGCTTAGCCTCGACATTCGGTACAGATACGCAGTATTTT. Translated: CASSLASTFGTDTQYF.

This clone was counted between two and nine times. The chain carries TRBV7-6 and TRBJ2-5; D remains ambiguous. Trimming removed 5 bases from V and 3 bases from J, with 28 bases in between. The V gene's germline CDR1 is SGHVS and CDR2 FNYEAQ. This CDR3 comprises 19 residues. CDR3 bases: TGTGCCAGCAGCCGACCTCCATGGAGCGCTAACATCCTTGAAGAGACCCAGTACTTC. It specifies CASSRPPWSANILEETQYF.

About this clone itself: At one end, the junction sequence differs from germline, possibly due to a read error. The chain employs TRBV24-1 and TRBJ2-7, with D possibly being TRBD2 (6 bases). This CDR3 has 16 amino acids. Germline V gives CDR1 KGHDR, CDR2 SFDVKD. The DNA of the CDR3 is TGTGCCACCAGTGATTCTCAACCGGGACTCTCCAACGAGCAGTACTTC. Translated: CATSDSQPGLSNEQYF.

This chain links TRBV5-1 with TRBJ2-5; 11 bases are a match to TRBD2. V lost 0 bases, J lost 4 bases, and 5 bases stayed unmatched. The CDR3 runs to 16 residues. Germline V CDR1 and CDR2: SGHRS, YFSETQ. CDR3 sequence reads: CASSLVTSGSRETQYF. The CDR3 DNA sequence: TGCGCCAGCAGCTTGGTTACTAGCGGGAGCAGAGAGACCCAGTACTTC.

This clone has only a few counts. This rearrangement joins TRBV9 to TRBJ1-2; 7 bases line up with TRBD1. The germline gives CDR1 SGDLS, CDR2 YYNGEE. The CDR3 loop spans 16 amino acids. J gave up 8 bases and V 3 bases, and 16 bases lay outside the gene matches. The CDR3, as DNA: TGTGCCAGCAGCGGAGGGGGCTTAAGTGCGTATAGCGGCTACACCTTC. Translating it yields CASSGGGLSAYSGYTF.

V gene TRBV7-2 combines with J gene TRBJ1-1, with no clear D. The V gene's germline CDR1 is SGHTA and CDR2 FQGNSA. Trimming took off 5 bases at V and 7 bases at J, with 14 bases between the two ends. The CDR3 is made up of 13 amino acids. DNA for the CDR3: TGTGCCAGCAGCCTCCGCCGGGGAGGTGAAGCTTTCTTT. It translates to CASSLRRGGEAFF.

V and J are TRBV7-9 and TRBJ2-1, with 11 bases identical to TRBD2. The germline V gene has CDR1 SEHNR and CDR2 FQNEAQ (reference sequence). This CDR3 has 16 residues. J lost 2 bases, V lost 5 bases, and 5 bases had no gene match. In DNA form, the CDR3 reads TGTGCCAGCAGCCTTCTAGCGGGAGGTCCCTACAATGAGCAGTTCTTC. Amino acid sequence: CASSLLAGGPYNEQFF.

V is TRBV3-1 (or the pseudogene TRBV3-2) and J is TRBJ2-7, with 7 bases fitting TRBD2. The CDR3 consists of 15 residues. Germline-derived CDR1 and CDR2 are LGHDT and YNNKEL (reference sequence). The V and J ends lost 4 bases and 0 bases, in that order; junction bases with no gene match: 6. Here the CDR3 reads CASSRGGASSYEQYF. CDR3 DNA: TGTGCCAGCAGCCGGGGGGGAGCTAGCTCCTACGAGCAGTACTTC.

The CDR3 region is CASSVVGVTNSPLHF. The CDR3 coding sequence is TGTGCCAGCAGCGTAGTAGGGGTAACTAATTCACCCCTCCACTTT. V is TRBV9 and J is TRBJ1-6; weak D call: TRBD1 (5 bases). CDR3 length: 15 residues. The ends were cut back, 0 bases at V and 6 bases at J, with 10 bases in the middle. CDR1 is SGDLS and CDR2 is YYNGEE in the germline V gene.

V and J are TRBV30 and TRBJ2-5, with 9 bases that match TRBD1. The junction had 14 bases not matched to a gene; V was cut back by 7 bases and J by 5 bases. The CDR3 is made up of 15 amino acids. Germline V gene sequence: CDR1 GTSNPN, CDR2 SVGIG (reference sequence). The CDR3 spells CAYRTPDRGVETQYF. In nucleotides, the CDR3 is TGTGCCTACCGGACCCCGGACAGGGGTGTGGAGACCCAGTACTTC.

This chain uses TRBV7-3 with TRBJ2-5; TRBD1 agrees at 7 bases. The CDR3 is made up of 16 amino acids. V trimming: 5 bases; J trimming: 5 bases; junction bases outside the gene matches: 14. Germline V lookup: CDR1 SGHTA, CDR2 FQGTGA. CDR3 amino acids: CASSLNARGIGETQYF. CDR3 bases: TGTGCCAGCAGCCTAAACGCCAGGGGGATTGGGGAGACCCAGTACTTC. The full variable domain, with the rest looked up from reference TRBV7-3 and TRBJ2-5, is GAGVSQTPSNKVTEKGKYVELRCDPISGHTALYWYRQSLGQGPEFLIYFQGTGAADDSGLPNDRFFAVRPEGSVSTLKIQRTERGDSAVYLCASSLNARGIGETQYFGPGTRLLVL.

The chain joins TRBV6-5 to TRBJ2-1; TRBD2 matches 9 bases. Germline assignment: CDR1 MNHEY and CDR2 SVGAGI. The CDR3 has 14 residues. V was clipped by 6 bases and J by 6 bases; unmatched bases: 6. This chain's CDR3 is CASSRGLAFNEQFF. The CDR3 DNA is TGTGCCAGCAGCCGCGGACTAGCGTTCAATGAGCAGTTCTTC.

This clone was found a few times. The chain recombines TRBV3-1 (or the pseudogene TRBV3-2) with TRBJ2-7; 8 bases are shared with TRBD2. The CDR3 sequence is 12 residues long. CDR1 and CDR2 from the germline V gene are LGHDT and YNNKEL (reference sequence). V lost 4 bases and J lost 6; bases outside the gene matches: 2. The CDR3 region has the DNA TGTGCCAGCAGCCTCACTAGCGGCGAGCAGTACTTC. Translation gives CASSLTSGEQYF.

Of note for this clone: Within the sample, other DNA sequences also encode this same CDR3. In nucleotides, the CDR3 is TGTGCCAGCAGCCAAGGTGGCGGTTCTGGAAACACCATATATTTT. It is translated as CASSQGGGSGNTIYF. This chain connects TRBV3-1 (or the pseudogene TRBV3-2) to TRBJ1-3; D not certain. Trimming shortened V by 1 base and J by 1 base, and 8 bases separated the two germline ends. The CDR3 loop spans 15 amino acids. Germline V CDR1 and CDR2: LGHDT, YNNKEL (reference sequence).

The CDR3, as DNA: TGTGCCAGCAGCTTAGGGGCAGCCTCCCTCCACTTT. It codes for CASSLGAASLHF. The genes are TRBV7-8 and TRBJ1-6; no reliable D call. The V gene's germline CDR1 is SGHVS and CDR2 FQNEAQ. The CDR3 covers 12 residues. With 1 base removed from V and 14 bases from J, the gap between germline ends came to 9 bases.

The rearrangement joins TRBV23-1 to TRBJ2-1, with TRBD2 identical over 10 bases. TRBV23-1 is an ORF, with its function uncertain. V lost 6 bases, J lost 15 bases, and 11 bases stayed unmatched. This CDR3 is built from 13 residues. The CDR3 DNA reads as TGCGCCAGCAGCCGAACTATAGCGGGAGGTATGTTCTTC. Translation gives CASSRTIAGGMFF.

In nucleotides, the CDR3 is TGTGCCAGCACTGATTCGGGAAACCACGAGCAGTACTTC. It translates to CASTDSGNHEQYF. The rearrangement links TRBV5-4 to TRBJ2-7; perhaps TRBD2 as D (5 bases). Germline V gene lookup returns CDR1 SGHNT and CDR2 YYREEE (reference sequence). The CDR3 extends over 13 amino acids. V gave up 6 bases and J gave up 5 bases, with 15 bases separating them.

Written as DNA, the CDR3 is TGTGCCAGCAGCGTAGGACCGGGGGTTTTATCACCCCTCCACTTT. It is translated as CASSVGPGVLSPLHF. The chain recombines TRBV9 with TRBJ1-6, with D perhaps TRBD1 (5 bases). This CDR3 comprises 15 residues. Trimming took off 0 bases at V and 10 bases at J, with 14 bases between the two ends. CDR1 and CDR2 (germline): SGDLS, YYNGEE.

The chain couples TRBV30 to TRBJ2-2; D call uncertain. Trimming took 0 bases from V and 7 from J, leaving 9 bases between them. The CDR3 is made up of 13 amino acids. In germline, CDR1 is GTSNPN, CDR2 SVGIG (reference sequence). The CDR3 here is CAWSVLRGGELFF. The DNA for the CDR3 is TGTGCCTGGAGTGTACTTAGAGGCGGGGAGCTGTTTTTT.

The chain recombines TRBV7-3 with TRBJ2-1; 8 positions agree with TRBD2. Germline V gene lookup returns CDR1 SGHTA and CDR2 FQGTGA. V trimming: 1 base; J trimming: 2 bases; junction bases outside the gene matches: 7. This CDR3 comprises 17 residues. The chain's CDR3 is CASSLRPGLVTYNEQFF. Here the CDR3 DNA reads TGTGCCAGCAGCTTAAGACCGGGACTAGTAACCTACAATGAGCAGTTCTTC.

The V and J genes are TRBV28 and TRBJ2-2, with 7 bases matching TRBD2. Trimming at V came to 1 base and at J to 5 bases, leaving 7 bases not matched to a gene. Germline values: CDR1 MDHEN, CDR2 SYDVKM. CDR3 size: 16 residues. CDR3 in amino acids: CASSLLREGRTGELFF. The CDR3 DNA follows: TGTGCCAGCAGTTTATTAAGGGAGGGTAGGACCGGGGAGCTGTTTTTT. The variable domain in full, with the rest retrieved from reference TRBV28 and TRBJ2-2, is DVKVTQSSRYLVKRTGEKVFLECVQDMDHENMFWYRQDPGLGLRLIYFSYDVKMKEKGDIPEGYSVSREKKERFSLILESASTNQTSMYLCASSLLREGRTGELFFGEGSRLTVL.

V usage is TRBV5-6 and J usage is TRBJ2-5; TRBD1 aligns across 7 bases. The germline V gene encodes CDR1 SGHDT and CDR2 YYEEEE. V trimming: 0 bases; J trimming: 4 bases; junction bases outside the gene matches: 12. CDR3 size: 17 residues. CDR3 in amino acids: CASSLGGVGGLGETQYF. In DNA, the CDR3 is TGTGCCAGCAGCTTGGGCGGAGTAGGGGGCTTGGGAGAGACCCAGTACTTC.

V is TRBV11-1 and J is TRBJ2-7, with D perhaps matching TRBD2 (5 bases). CDR3 length: 16 amino acids. Germline V gene sequence: CDR1 SGHAT, CDR2 FQDESV (reference sequence). The V end was cut by 5 bases, the J end by 3 bases, with 20 bases between. The CDR3 DNA sequence: TGTGCCAGCAGCCAGGATCCGGCGGGTTACATCTACGAGCAGTACTTC. This codes for CASSQDPAGYIYEQYF.